This T cell receptor (beta chain) was sequenced during a study of metastatic and nonmetastatic thyroid tumors. The overall study: The comparison covered peripheral blood and tumor or nodule tissue in malignant and benign thyroid patients.

This CDR3 comprises 14 residues. Germline V CDR1 and CDR2: PRHDT, FYEKMQ (reference sequence). With 3 bases removed from V and 3 bases from J, the gap between germline ends came to 12 bases. TCRdb re-called the PCR reads through MiXCR. The table records approximately 25,000 clones, more than 20% of them present only once. Study-level points and caveats: It was reportedly found that TCR beta diversity was significantly higher in malignant thyroid tumors than in benign nodules, a difference seen in both blood and tumor samples.

All patients were treatment-naive before thyroid surgery. This clone was counted at least ten times. Its antigen is unknown. This chain connects TRBV13 to TRBJ2-7; D remains ambiguous. What was sequenced was blood. The sequence was collected from a male donor with papillary thyroid cancer or a benign thyroid nodule (not recorded which). Some clones in this sample may be carry-over from other donors' samples. The CDR3 protein is CASSFNGRLYEQYF. CDR3 in DNA: TGTGCCAGCAGCTTCAACGGCAGACTCTACGAGCAGTACTTC.